This record concerns one T cell receptor beta chain sequence. Its antigen is currently unknown. cDNA came from around 0.5 to 1 ug RNA primed by random hexamers. TCRdb analysed the immunoSEQ multiplex PCR reads with MiXCR anew, one entry per CDR3 protein. Here the sample spans 150,000 to 200,000 distinct CDR3 sequences, 85% to 95% being singletons. The data originate from a study of CD8 T cells in Susac syndrome. Findings and caveats of the study: Individuals included in the TCR sequencing and HLA analysis were acknowledged by the study to be relatively few in number.

The CDR3 is made up of 15 amino acids. Looked up from germline, CDR1 is SGHRS and CDR2 is YFSETQ. Trimming took 4 bases from V and 4 from J; bases not matched to a gene: 11. Sequencing used CD4+ T cells from PBMCs. The clonotype comes from a human donor with multiple sclerosis. The chain employs TRBV5-1 and TRBJ2-7; TRBD1 matches 7 bases. CDR3: CASSQYRDRFYEQYF. The CDR3 DNA sequence: TGCGCCAGCAGCCAATATCGGGACAGATTTTACGAGCAGTACTTC.